The 19 T cell receptor beta chains presented below share a single source sample, sequenced in a study of monozygotic twins with inflammatory bowel disease. From its re-call of the 5' RACE reads, TCRdb lists each CDR3 protein once, without DNA. The table gives under 350,000 distinct CDR3 sequences; the top ten clones make up approximately 5.9% of it. Material for sequencing was blood. These receptors were collected from a human donor with ulcerative colitis or Crohn's disease, or a healthy co-twin of an affected twin (not recorded which).

The chain joins TRBV28 to TRBJ2-7; TCRdb's D gene call, TRBD1, goes unchecked for lack of DNA. This CDR3 is built from 15 residues. Looked up from germline, CDR1 is MDHEN and CDR2 is SYDVKM. The CDR3 sequence: CASRPRGTGGHEQYF. Based on the CDR3 plus reference TRBV28 and TRBJ2-7, the full variable domain is DVKVTQSSRYLVKRTGEKVFLECVQDMDHENMFWYRQDPGLGLRLIYFSYDVKMKEKGDIPEGYSVSREKKERFSLILESASTNQTSMYLCASRPRGTGGHEQYFGPGTRLTVT.

This chain's CDR3 is CASSHDGDRTHGYTF. J is TRBJ1-2 and V is TRBV4-2; TCRdb names TRBD1, which stays unverified in the absence of DNA. The length of the CDR3 is 15 residues. The germline V gene has CDR1 LGHNA and CDR2 YNFKEQ.

The chain combines TRBV21-1 with TRBJ1-5; there is no DNA to check the TCRdb D call of TRBD1. TRBV21-1 corresponds to a pseudogene. The length of the CDR3 is 14 residues. The CDR3 loop is CASSKGTANQPQHF.

CDR3 in amino acids: CATSDYGGNTGELFF. The gene calls are TRBV24-1 and TRBJ2-2; TCRdb selects TRBD1, and the lack of DNA leaves this call unchecked. Per the germline V gene, CDR1 is KGHDR and CDR2 is SFDVKD. The length of the CDR3 is 15 residues.

The chain recombines TRBV10-3 with TRBJ2-3; as DNA is missing, the TRBD1 call by TCRdb cannot be tested. The CDR3 consists of 14 residues. Germline CDR1 ENHRY, CDR2 SYGVKD. This CDR3 is CAISRQGVADTQYF.

This chain connects TRBV11-2 to TRBJ2-3. The CDR3 totals 12 residues. Germline V lookup: CDR1 SGHAT, CDR2 FQNNGV. CDR3 region: CASSFSVDTQYF.

The chain combines TRBV20-1 with TRBJ2-1; the TCRdb call, TRBD2, lacks DNA for checking. The germline V gene encodes CDR1 DFQATT and CDR2 SNEGSKA (reference sequence). The CDR3 is 12 residues long. This CDR3 reads CSARGPGGRKFF.

This chain joins TRBV20-1 and TRBJ1-5; TCRdb returns TRBD1, unconfirmable since there is no DNA. Germline loops: CDR1 DFQATT, CDR2 SNEGSKA (reference sequence). The CDR3 is 14 amino acids. CDR3 sequence: CSARGDRDHQPQHF.

This chain links TRBV6-2 or TRBV6-3 with TRBJ1-1. The CDR3 loop spans 15 amino acids. Germline CDR1 MNHEY, CDR2 SVGEGT. CDR3: CASSLDGLGGTEAFF.

The chain uses TRBV5-1 and TRBJ1-1; as DNA is missing, the TRBD1 call by TCRdb cannot be tested. Germline CDR1 SGHRS, CDR2 YFSETQ. CDR3 length: 14 amino acids. Here the CDR3 reads CASSQDRAGTEAFF.

This chain links TRBV27 with TRBJ1-1; the TRBD1 assignment by TCRdb is unverifiable without DNA. CDR3 length: 15 amino acids. Germline lookup yields CDR1 MNHEY and CDR2 SMNVEV (reference sequence). The chain's CDR3 is CASSFNVYRAAEAFF.

The rearrangement links TRBV7-2 to TRBJ2-1. Germline assignment: CDR1 SGHTA and CDR2 FQGNSA. CDR3 length: 12 amino acids. CDR3 residues: CASSPRKGDLFF.

The rearrangement joins TRBV14 to TRBJ2-1; TCRdb indicates TRBD1, and absent DNA this call remains unverified. This CDR3 is built from 16 residues. Germline assignment: CDR1 SGHDN and CDR2 FVKESK. CDR3 loop: CASSQVTGNPYNEQFF.

The CDR3 reads CAWRRTLGQGQLSYEQYF. The chain uses TRBV30 and TRBJ2-7; TCRdb lists TRBD1, though no DNA is available to test this call. Germline V gene sequence: CDR1 GTSNPN, CDR2 SVGIG (reference sequence). This CDR3 has 18 amino acids.

V and J are TRBV14 and TRBJ1-1; TCRdb proposes TRBD1, but this gene call is untestable without DNA. This CDR3 is built from 13 residues. Germline CDR1 and CDR2: SGHDN and FVKESK. CDR3 sequence reads: CASSRGRVTEAFF.

The chain uses TRBV6-5 and TRBJ2-7. The V gene's germline CDR1 is MNHEY and CDR2 SVGAGI. The CDR3 totals 14 residues. The CDR3 sequence: CASSLSGIPYEQYF.

This chain connects TRBV6-5 to TRBJ1-6. Germline V CDR1 and CDR2: MNHEY, SVGAGI. This CDR3 region has 14 residues. The CDR3 here is CASSYSSQFSPLHF.

The CDR3 loop reads CASSNRQSYEQYF. This chain joins TRBV14 and TRBJ2-7; there is no DNA to check the TCRdb D call of TRBD1. CDR3 length: 13 amino acids. Germline V CDR1 and CDR2: SGHDN, FVKESK.

The J gene is TRBJ1-2, the V gene TRBV7-2. This CDR3 contains 13 residues. Germline-derived CDR1 and CDR2 are SGHTA and FQGNSA. CDR3 residues: CASTSPPDYGYTF.